The next 19 T cell receptor beta chains were all read from a single sample in a study of T cells after yellow fever vaccination. From the 5' RACE reads, TCRdb called clonotypes with MiXCR, one entry per CDR3 protein. The sample has around 550,000 distinct CDR3 sequences; approximately 21% are singletons. Material: PBMCs, obtained 15 days after the yellow fever booster vaccination. These receptor sequences come from a man aged 25-40 years who received the YFV17D yellow fever vaccine.

The J gene is TRBJ2-3, the V gene TRBV23-1, with D tentatively TRBD2 (5 bases). Being an ORF, TRBV23-1 has a function that is uncertain. The CDR3 spans 16 residues. V was clipped by 4 bases and J by 8 bases, with 22 bases between them. The CDR3 DNA sequence: TGCGCCAGCAGTCCCGGGCCCACGGGATACTTAATTACGCAGTATTTT. It specifies CASSPGPTGYLITQYF.

The CDR3 nucleotides read TGTGCCAGCAGAACCGACAAGTACTATGGCTACACCTTC. Translated: CASRTDKYYGYTF. The chain carries TRBV27 and TRBJ1-2, with D unresolved. Germline loops: CDR1 MNHEY, CDR2 SMNVEV (reference sequence). This CDR3 contains 13 residues. V was cut by 6 bases and J by 3 bases, with 11 bases left in between.

V gene TRBV18 combines with J gene TRBJ1-1; no firm D call. Germline V gene lookup returns CDR1 KGHSH and CDR2 LQKENI. Deletions cut 4 bases from V and 3 bases from J, with 12 bases between. The CDR3 runs 14 residues. The CDR3 region is CASSLRAGDTEAFF. In nucleotides, the CDR3 is TGTGCCAGCTCACTTCGTGCGGGAGACACTGAAGCTTTCTTT.

This chain links TRBV27 with TRBJ2-1; the match to TRBD2 covers 13 bases. The germline V gene has CDR1 MNHEY and CDR2 SMNVEV (reference sequence). The CDR3 is 20 residues long. Losses at the gene ends were 4 bases for V and 1 base for J; bases not matched to a gene: 13. This CDR3 reads CASSSLTSGRTRLSYNEQFF. The CDR3 DNA reads as TGTGCCAGCAGTTCCTTGACTAGCGGGAGGACCCGACTATCCTACAATGAGCAGTTCTTC.

In this sample, this clonotype turned up a few times. The V and J genes are TRBV4-3 and TRBJ2-2; D unresolved. There are 14 residues in the CDR3. From germline, CDR1 is LGHNA and CDR2 YSLEER. The ends were cut back, 1 base at V and 4 bases at J, with 7 bases in the middle. The CDR3 reads CASSQVLSTGELFF. For the CDR3, the DNA is TGCGCCAGCAGCCAAGTTCTGAGCACCGGGGAGCTGTTTTTT.

The gene calls are TRBV30 and TRBJ1-4; D is unclear. The V gene's germline CDR1 is GTSNPN and CDR2 SVGIG (reference sequence). V was pared by 3 bases and J by 4 bases, with 3 bases between. This CDR3 comprises 11 residues. The CDR3 DNA follows: TGTGCCTGGAGCGGTAATGAAAAACTGTTTTTT. Translating it yields CAWSGNEKLFF.

The table lists this clonotype with many counts. The V gene is TRBV21-1, the J gene TRBJ2-5. TRBV21-1 is labeled a pseudogene. The CDR3 loop spans 15 amino acids. The CDR3 reads CASSALIGPEETQYF. The CDR3 DNA sequence: TGTGCCAGCAGCGCATTAATCGGTCCCGAAGAGACCCAGTACTTC.

This clonotype has only a few counts. V is TRBV30 and J is TRBJ1-5, with D uncertain. CDR3 length: 12 residues. The ends were cut back, 0 bases at V and 11 bases at J, with 11 bases in the middle. Germline CDR1 is GTSNPN and CDR2 is SVGIG (reference sequence). CDR3 in DNA: TGTGCCTGGAGTGTGGTTTCCACCACCCAGCATTTT. This codes for CAWSVVSTTQHF.

This sequence joins TRBV29-1 and TRBJ2-7; 8 bases are shared with TRBD1. Germline V lookup: CDR1 SQVTM, CDR2 ANQGSEA. With 0 bases clipped from V and 0 bases from J, the junction kept 7 bases outside the gene matches. This CDR3 is 16 amino acids long. The CDR3 sequence is CSVEERQGTSSYEQYF. The CDR3 DNA reads TGCAGCGTTGAAGAACGACAGGGGACGAGCTCCTACGAGCAGTACTTC.

V is TRBV20-1 and J is TRBJ2-1; D not resolved. The CDR3 totals 16 residues. Germline V CDR1 and CDR2: DFQATT, SNEGSKA (reference sequence). Trimming removed 2 bases at V and 0 bases at J, with 14 bases between. This CDR3 is CSARIAPDPSYNEQFF. In DNA form, the CDR3 reads TGCAGTGCTAGAATCGCCCCGGATCCCTCCTACAATGAGCAGTTCTTC.

This clonotype occurred a few times. V gene TRBV20-1 combines with J gene TRBJ2-1; the D gene is possibly TRBD1 (5 bases). The CDR3 covers 16 residues. Germline CDR1 and CDR2: DFQATT and SNEGSKA (reference sequence). The V and J ends lost 0 bases and 10 bases respectively, with 22 bases between them. CDR3 nucleotide sequence: TGCAGTGCTAGAGATCTCTTCCGGCAGGGCCCATGGGAGCAGTTCTTC. Its protein product is CSARDLFRQGPWEQFF.

This chain connects TRBV6-1 to TRBJ2-2; 11 nucleotides line up with TRBD2. Germline trimming cut 6 bases from V and 4 bases from J; bases unmatched to any gene: 4. Per germline, CDR1 MNHNS and CDR2 SASEGT. This CDR3 region has 15 residues. CDR3: CASRLAGDVTGELFF. In DNA form, the CDR3 reads TGTGCCAGCAGACTAGCGGGAGATGTCACCGGGGAGCTGTTTTTT.

The table lists this clonotype with a few counts. This chain links TRBV10-3 with TRBJ1-5; 7 bases map to TRBD1. The V gene's germline CDR1 is ENHRY and CDR2 SYGVKD. The CDR3 is made up of 15 amino acids. With V trimmed by 4 bases and J by 1 base, 4 bases remained unmatched. The CDR3 region has the DNA TGTGCCATCAGTGCGGGGACAGACAGCAATCAGCCCCAGCATTTT. Its protein is CAISAGTDSNQPQHF.

J is TRBJ1-1 and V is TRBV29-1; D is unresolved. The germline V and J ends were trimmed by 3 bases and 4 bases, with 12 bases remaining between them. The germline CDR1 and CDR2 sequences are SQVTM and ANQGSEA. This CDR3 region has 13 residues. The CDR3 DNA reads as TGCAGCGTTGAGGGCAGGCTGGGCACTGAAGCTTTCTTT. Translating it yields CSVEGRLGTEAFF.

This clonotype appeared many times. The chain joins TRBV5-1 to TRBJ2-3; D may be TRBD1 (5 bases). CDR3 length equals 14 residues. CDR1 is SGHRS, CDR2 YFSETQ, per germline. V was trimmed by 3 bases and J by 4 bases, leaving 12 bases between them. CDR3 sequence (DNA): TGCGCCAGCAGCTATGCCCAGGGTGCAGATACGCAGTATTTT. Translation gives CASSYAQGADTQYF.

The chain is built from TRBV5-1 and TRBJ2-2; 9 bases line up with TRBD1. Germline V gives CDR1 SGHRS, CDR2 YFSETQ. J was trimmed by 6 bases and V by 4 bases; bases with no gene match: 10. The CDR3 spans 16 residues. In DNA form, the CDR3 reads TGCGCCAGCAGCACCGGGACAGGGTATGGTGCCGGGGAGCTGTTTTTT. Translation: CASSTGTGYGAGELFF.

This rearrangement joins TRBV7-2 to TRBJ2-2, with D unresolved. In germline, CDR1 is SGHTA, CDR2 FQGNSA. The CDR3 is 15 residues long. V lost 5 bases and J lost 7, with 17 bases in between. The CDR3 region has the DNA TGTGCCAGCAGCGCGACAATCACAAGAGGCGGGGAGCTGTTTTTT. As protein: CASSATITRGGELFF. Full variable domain (rest looked up from reference TRBV7-2 and TRBJ2-2): GAGVSQSPSNKVTEKGKDVELRCDPISGHTALYWYRQSLGQGLEFLIYFQGNSAPDKSGLPSDRFSAERTGGSVSTLTIQRTQQEDSAVYLCASSATITRGGELFFGEGSRLTVL.

This clonotype was counted a few times. The chain is built from TRBV7-3 and TRBJ2-1, with unresolved D. The V and J ends lost 4 bases and 8 bases respectively, with 12 bases between them. CDR3 length equals 13 residues. Germline CDR1 and CDR2: SGHTA and FQGTGA. The CDR3 nucleotides read TGTGCCAGCAGCTCGGGCGGCCAGGATGAGCAGTTCTTC. Translation: CASSSGGQDEQFF.

This chain uses TRBV13 with TRBJ2-7; tentative D call: TRBD1 (5 bases). The germline gives CDR1 PRHDT, CDR2 FYEKMQ (reference sequence). The CDR3 contains 15 residues. Trimming shortened V by 0 bases and J by 4 bases, and 13 bases separated the two germline ends. The CDR3 loop reads CASSLGVGAEYEQYF. Here the CDR3 DNA reads TGTGCCAGCAGCTTAGGGGTAGGGGCAGAGTACGAGCAGTACTTC.